The entry below describes one T cell receptor beta chain. Its target is not known. Germline V CDR1 and CDR2: SGHKS, YYEKEE (reference sequence). The germline V and J ends were trimmed by 6 bases and 5 bases, with 23 bases remaining between them. CDR3 length: 16 amino acids. The source of the sample is a study of T cell responses to AZD1222 COVID-19 vaccine. Study overall: The analysis combined second doses at about 4 or about 12 weeks.

Produced via immunoSEQ multiplex PCR; TCRdb's table is partial and in-frame only. The sample lists about 140,000 clones; about nine tenths were seen once. Study results and caveats: A mostly white British donor set with more females was recruited, and clonal diversity was possibly underestimated. The CD4 TCRs associated with vaccination extended across spike and predominated at 160-218 and 743-854. Two AZD1222 doses significantly raised spike-specific TCR breadth and depth over controls.

The chain recombines TRBV5-5 with TRBJ1-1, with D tentatively TRBD1 (6 bases). The sample consisted of peripheral blood, taken on day 0 of AZD1222 vaccination. This sequence was found in an adult in good health. The CDR3 spells CASTLTSGRGGTEAFF. DNA for the CDR3: TGTGCCAGCACCCTGACCTCCGGCAGGGGCGGGACTGAAGCTTTCTTT.